The rows below give T cell receptor beta chains drawn from one sample of a study of shared clonotypes between healthy human individuals. TCRdb's copy holds only in-frame clones and misses some; the assay was immunoSEQ multiplex PCR. The data contain around 700,000 clones, 74% of them singletons. Source material: memory CD4+ T cells sorted from blood. These receptors originate from a woman in her twenties or thirties in good health. The CDR3 runs from the conserved cysteine through the conserved F or W. The size entry is marked missing in some rows and otherwise reads once, few, many or a size class.

>TRBJ2-3|TRBV7-9|-
CASSRGQGDTDTQYF
>TRBJ1-2|TRBV28|-
CASSSRYGYTF
>TRBJ1-4|TRBV29-1|-
CSVAGTATNEKLFF
>TRBJ2-6|TRBV19|-
CASSIAGQGAAGANVLTF
>TRBJ2-2|TRBV11-2|-
CASSPPLLAGVKNTGELFF
>TRBJ2-7|TRBV27|-
CASSSPGQGYEQYF
>TRBJ1-5|TRBV28|-
CASSWGGNQPQHF
>TRBJ1-2|TRBV27|-
CASSLLGGASYTF
>TRBJ2-5|TRBV27|-
CASSLGSYGETQYF
>TRBJ1-1|TRBV7-6|-
CASSRDRVNTEAFF
>TRBJ2-3|TRBV15|-
CATGPQGDTQYF
>TRBJ2-1|TRBV6-6|-
CASSSSGGEQFF
>TRBJ2-3|TRBV28|-
CASSSPGQGITDTQYF
>TRBJ1-5|TRBV6-1|few
CASSGPTDSNQPQHF
>TRBJ1-2|TRBV5-1|-
CASSKTGTGEGGYTF
>TRBJ2-2|TRBV30|-
CASLRTGNTGELFF